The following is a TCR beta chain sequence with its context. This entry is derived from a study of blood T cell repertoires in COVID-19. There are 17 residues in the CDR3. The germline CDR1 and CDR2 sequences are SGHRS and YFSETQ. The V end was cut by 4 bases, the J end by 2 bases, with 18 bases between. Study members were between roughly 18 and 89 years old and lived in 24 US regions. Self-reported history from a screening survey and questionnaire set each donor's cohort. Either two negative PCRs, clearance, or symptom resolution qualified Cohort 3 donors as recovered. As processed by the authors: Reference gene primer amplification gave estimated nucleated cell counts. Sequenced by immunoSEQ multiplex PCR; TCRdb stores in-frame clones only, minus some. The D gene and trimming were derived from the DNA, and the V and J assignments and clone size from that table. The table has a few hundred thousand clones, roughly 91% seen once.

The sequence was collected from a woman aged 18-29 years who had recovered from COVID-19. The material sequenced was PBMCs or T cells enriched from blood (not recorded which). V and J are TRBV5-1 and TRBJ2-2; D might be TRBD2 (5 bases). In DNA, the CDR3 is TGCGCCAGCAGCACGCGTCTAGCATCCACAAACACCGGGGAGCTGTTTTTT. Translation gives CASSTRLASTNTGELFF.